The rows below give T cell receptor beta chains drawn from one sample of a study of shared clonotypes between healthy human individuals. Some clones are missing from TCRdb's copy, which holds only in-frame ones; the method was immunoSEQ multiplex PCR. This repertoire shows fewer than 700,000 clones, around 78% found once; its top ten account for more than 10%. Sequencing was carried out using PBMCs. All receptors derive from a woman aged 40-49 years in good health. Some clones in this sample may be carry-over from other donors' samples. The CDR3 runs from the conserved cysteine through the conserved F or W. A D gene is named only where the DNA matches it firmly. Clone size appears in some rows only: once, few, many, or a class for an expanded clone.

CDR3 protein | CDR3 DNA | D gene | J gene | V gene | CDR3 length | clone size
CASSPLGLAVYNEQFF | TGCGCCAGCAGCCCTCTCGGACTAGCGGTTTACAATGAGCAGTTCTTC | TRBD2 | TRBJ2-1 | TRBV5-1 | 16 | -
CASSLEGDRGYEQYF | TGTGCCAGCAGCTTGGAGGGGGACAGGGGGTACGAGCAGTACTTC | TRBD1 | TRBJ2-7 | TRBV5-4 | 15 | -
CASSQVTGKRDYTF | TGCGCCAGCAGCCAAGTGACAGGGAAAAGGGACTACACCTTC | TRBD1 | TRBJ1-2 | TRBV4-3 | 14 | -
CASSVDTGESYEQYF | TGTGCCAGCAGCGTAGATACAGGGGAAAGTTACGAGCAGTACTTC | TRBD1 | TRBJ2-7 | TRBV9 | 15 | -
CASSPGAGDNAYEQYF | TGTGCCAGCAGCCCAGGGGCAGGCGATAATGCCTACGAGCAGTACTTC | - | TRBJ2-7 | TRBV7-6 | 16 | -
CASSPRREETQYF | TGTGCCAGCTCACCTAGGCGGGAAGAGACCCAGTACTTC | - | TRBJ2-5 | TRBV18 | 13 | -
CASSQDRGAPSYEQYF | TGTGCCAGCAGCCAAGATCGAGGAGCGCCCTCCTACGAGCAGTACTTC | - | TRBJ2-7 | TRBV5-4 | 16 | -
CASSLEGWGTGDGYTF | TGCGCCAGCAGCTTGGAAGGGTGGGGGACAGGGGATGGCTACACCTTC | TRBD1 | TRBJ1-2 | TRBV5-1 | 16 | -
CASNPQGYEQYF | TGTGCCAGCAACCCACAGGGTTACGAGCAGTACTTC | - | TRBJ2-7 | TRBV28 | 12 | -
CAWSGQGYEKLFF | TGTGCCTGGAGTGGACAGGGGTACGAAAAACTGTTTTTT | TRBD1 | TRBJ1-4 | TRBV30 | 13 | -
CASLQVLPKPHTQYF | TGTGCCAGCCTACAAGTACTACCCAAACCCCATACGCAGTATTTT | - | TRBJ2-3 | TRBV28 | 15 | -
CASSIQPGGTTEAFF | TGTGCCAGTAGTATTCAACCGGGAGGGACCACTGAAGCTTTCTTT | - | TRBJ1-1 | TRBV19 | 15 | few
CATSRDSNFGEQYF | TGTGCCACCAGCAGAGACTCGAATTTCGGCGAGCAGTACTTC | - | TRBJ2-7 | TRBV15 | 14 | -
CASSQSGTGDEKLFF | TGTGCCAGCAGTCAATCCGGGACAGGCGATGAAAAACTGTTTTTT | TRBD1 | TRBJ1-4 | TRBV28 | 15 | few
CASSLRTSGSFYNEQFF | TGTGCCAGCAGCTTGAGGACTAGCGGGAGTTTCTACAATGAGCAGTTCTTC | TRBD2 | TRBJ2-1 | TRBV7-2 | 17 | -
CSVEVSGNPGEQYF | TGCAGCGTTGAAGTTAGCGGCAACCCTGGCGAGCAGTACTTC | - | TRBJ2-7 | TRBV29-1 | 14 | -
CASSLVRDSGRPQYF | TGTGCCAGCAGCTTAGTGAGGGACTCCGGTCGTCCGCAGTATTTT | - | TRBJ2-3 | TRBV7-2 | 15 | -
CASSTGQTLYNEQFF | TGTGCCAGCAGCACCGGACAAACCCTCTACAATGAGCAGTTCTTC | - | TRBJ2-1 | TRBV7-2 | 15 | -
CSASTVNEQFF | TGCAGTGCTAGCACAGTAAATGAGCAGTTCTTC | - | TRBJ2-1 | TRBV20-1 | 11 | -
CASSESGQVASGNTIYF | TGTGCCAGCAGTGAATCGGGGCAAGTTGCCTCTGGAAACACCATATATTTT | - | TRBJ1-3 | TRBV25-1 | 17 | -
CASSRGQVTEAFF | TGCGCCAGCAGCCGGGGACAGGTCACTGAAGCTTTCTTT | TRBD1 | TRBJ1-1 | TRBV4-1 | 13 | once
CATSTSEEGPNGGELFF | TGTGCCACCAGCACCTCCGAGGAGGGACCGAATGGCGGGGAGCTGTTTTTT | - | TRBJ2-2 | TRBV15 | 17 | -
CASSVVPGELFF | TGTGCCAGCAGCGTCGTTCCCGGGGAGCTGTTTTTT | - | TRBJ2-2 | TRBV7-3 | 12 | few
CASSLGTSGRGDTQYF | TGCGCCAGCAGCTTGGGGACTAGCGGGAGAGGAGATACGCAGTATTTT | TRBD2 | TRBJ2-3 | TRBV5-1 | 16 | -
CAWSVFANTIYF | TGTGCCTGGAGTGTATTCGCAAACACCATATATTTT | - | TRBJ1-3 | TRBV30 | 12 | -
CASSLEAQGNTEAFF | TGTGCCAGCAGCTTAGAGGCACAGGGGAACACTGAAGCTTTCTTT | - | TRBJ1-1 | TRBV7-8 | 15 | -
CASSPLPFSGANVLTF | TGTGCCAGCTCACCACTCCCGTTCTCTGGGGCCAACGTCCTGACTTTC | - | TRBJ2-6 | TRBV18 | 16 | -
CASSLDRGYEQYF | TGTGCCAGCAGCTTAGACAGGGGGTACGAGCAGTACTTC | TRBD1 | TRBJ2-7 | TRBV7-9 | 13 | -
CASSLDGTPRNIQYF | TGTGCCAGCAGCTTAGACGGGACACCCAGAAACATTCAGTACTTC | - | TRBJ2-4 | TRBV7-9 | 15 | -
CATSSGQGSRTEAFF | TGTGCCACCAGCAGTGGACAGGGTAGTCGTACTGAAGCTTTCTTT | TRBD1 | TRBJ1-1 | TRBV15 | 15 | -
CASGGTGRDVVANYGYTF | TGTGCCAGCGGGGGGACAGGGAGGGATGTTGTGGCTAACTATGGCTACACCTTC | TRBD1 | TRBJ1-2 | TRBV28 | 18 | -
CAWRALGTGTYEQYF | TGTGCCTGGAGGGCCTTAGGGACGGGGACCTACGAGCAGTACTTC | - | TRBJ2-7 | TRBV30 | 15 | -
CAWGQGAGEQYF | TGTGCCTGGGGACAGGGGGCAGGCGAGCAGTACTTC | TRBD1 | TRBJ2-7 | TRBV30 | 12 | -
CAISDPRTSGSDEQFF | TGTGCCATCAGTGACCCCCGGACTAGCGGGAGCGATGAGCAGTTCTTC | TRBD2 | TRBJ2-1 | TRBV10-3 | 16 | -
CASSFKGPEYF | TGTGCCAGCAGCTTTAAGGGCCCGGAGTACTTC | - | TRBJ2-7 | TRBV28 | 11 | -
CASRDLTQGGGYTF | TGTGCCAGCAGAGACTTAACACAGGGAGGCGGCTACACCTTC | - | TRBJ1-2 | TRBV6-5 | 14 | -
CASRPSGIYTGELFF | TGTGCCAGCAGACCTAGCGGGATTTACACCGGGGAGCTGTTTTTT | TRBD2 | TRBJ2-2 | TRBV28 | 15 | -
CATQDRPYGYTF | TGTGCCACTCAAGACAGGCCGTATGGCTACACCTTC | - | TRBJ1-2 | TRBV28 | 12 | -
CAWSGSTSGYTDTQYF | TGTGCCTGGAGTGGCTCAACTAGCGGATACACAGATACGCAGTATTTT | TRBD2 | TRBJ2-3 | TRBV30 | 16 | -
CAISAQPTYEQYF | TGTGCCATCAGTGCCCAACCTACCTACGAGCAGTACTTC | - | TRBJ2-7 | TRBV10-3 | 13 | -